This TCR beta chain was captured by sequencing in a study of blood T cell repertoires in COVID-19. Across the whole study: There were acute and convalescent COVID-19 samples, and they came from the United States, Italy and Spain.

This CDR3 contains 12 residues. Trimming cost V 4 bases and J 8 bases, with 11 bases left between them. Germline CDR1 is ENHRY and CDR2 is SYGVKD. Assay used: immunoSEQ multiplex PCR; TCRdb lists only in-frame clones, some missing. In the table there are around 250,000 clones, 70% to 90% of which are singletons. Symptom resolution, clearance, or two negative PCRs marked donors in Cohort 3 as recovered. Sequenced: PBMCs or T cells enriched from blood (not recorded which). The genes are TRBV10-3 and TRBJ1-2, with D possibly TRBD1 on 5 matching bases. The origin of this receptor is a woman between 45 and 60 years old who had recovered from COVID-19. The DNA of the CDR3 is TGTGCCATCAGTGCTGTGGGGCCGGGCTACACCTTC. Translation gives CAISAVGPGYTF.